These 10 T cell receptor beta chains came from one sample sequenced in a study of blood T cells in healthy people across ages. Together with a sample-barcoded 5' primer, a J-beta primer mix was included in a second PCR lasting 7 to 11 cycles. TCRdb fed the 5' RACE reads into MiXCR, producing one record per CDR3 protein. The repertoire consists of roughly 1.6 million distinct CDR3 sequences, with 30% to 35% occurring once and the leading ten covering roughly 10%. Material for sequencing was blood. The origin of the receptors is a woman in her twenties or thirties in good health.

The gene calls are TRBV6-1 and TRBJ1-5; D not resolved. The CDR3 covers 13 residues. The V and J ends lost 2 bases and 2 bases respectively, with 4 bases between them. Germline loops: CDR1 MNHNS, CDR2 SASEGT. In DNA, the CDR3 is TGTGCCAGCAGTGAATACGGCAATCAGCCCCAGCATTTT. It specifies CASSEYGNQPQHF.

There are a few counts of this clonotype. The chain has TRBV20-1 and TRBJ1-4; no clear D gene. Between the trimmed V and J ends, which lost 7 bases and 8 bases, there was a span of 14 bases. Germline CDR1 and CDR2: DFQATT and SNEGSKA (reference sequence). This CDR3 has 12 residues. In DNA, the CDR3 is TGCAGTGGGGCGTTATCTCGGGAAAAACTGTTTTTT. This codes for CSGALSREKLFF.

The CDR3 sequence is CASSLMRVNQPQHF. CDR3 nucleotide sequence: TGTGCCAGCAGTTTAATGAGGGTCAATCAGCCCCAGCATTTT. This chain connects TRBV12-3 or TRBV12-4 to TRBJ1-5, with D uncertain. V lost 2 bases and J 3 bases, leaving 8 bases between the germline ends. The CDR3 contains 14 residues.

This clonotype was picked up many times. This chain joins TRBV4-1 and TRBJ2-5, with D possibly being TRBD2 (6 bases). V was pared by 3 bases and J by 7 bases, with 18 bases between. The CDR3 sequence is 15 residues long. From germline, CDR1 is MGHRA and CDR2 YSYEKL. CDR3 region: CASSQIPGGSGTQYF. Written as DNA, the CDR3 is TGCGCCAGCAGCCAGATACCAGGAGGGTCGGGGACCCAGTACTTC.

CDR3 in amino acids: CASSGNSGEQYF. The CDR3 nucleotides are TGTGCCAGCAGCGGTAACAGTGGCGAGCAGTACTTC. The chain carries TRBV9 and TRBJ2-7; no reliable D call. Germline CDR1 reads SGDLS; CDR2 reads YYNGEE. V lost 3 bases to trimming and J lost 6 bases, with 10 bases between them. The length of the CDR3 is 12 residues.

This chain joins TRBV2 and TRBJ1-2; perhaps TRBD1 as D (6 bases). From germline, CDR1 is SNHLY and CDR2 FYNNEI. CDR3 size: 15 residues. V was pared by 0 bases and J by 1 base, with 9 bases between. CDR3: CASSEATRGNYGYTF. CDR3 DNA: TGTGCCAGCAGTGAAGCTACCAGGGGTAACTATGGCTACACCTTC.

The table lists this clonotype with many counts. This chain connects TRBV25-1 to TRBJ2-7; perhaps TRBD1 as D (6 bases). The CDR3 has 13 amino acids. Per the germline V gene, CDR1 is MGHDK and CDR2 is SYGVNS. Trimming cost V 8 bases and J 3 bases, with 14 bases left between them. CDR3 amino acids: CASSSHRDYEQYF. The DNA of the CDR3 is TGTGCCAGCTCCTCACACAGGGACTACGAGCAGTACTTC.

This chain links TRBV15 with TRBJ1-4; TRBD1 is a possible D gene (6 bases). V lost 3 bases to trimming and J lost 12 bases, with 11 bases between them. The CDR3 contains 12 residues. Looked up from germline, CDR1 is LNHNV and CDR2 is YYDKDF (reference sequence). CDR3 protein: CATSRLQGELFF. The CDR3 coding sequence is TGTGCCACCAGCAGGCTACAGGGAGAACTGTTTTTT.

The chain links TRBV5-1 to TRBJ2-7; TRBD1 agrees at 8 bases. CDR1 and CDR2 (germline): SGHRS, YFSETQ. The CDR3 runs 15 residues. J gave up 5 bases and V 0 bases, and 7 bases lay outside the gene matches. DNA for the CDR3: TGCGCCAGCAGCTTGGCGGGACAGGCTCTCCACGAGCAGTACTTC. It translates to CASSLAGQALHEQYF.

The rearrangement links TRBV25-1 to TRBJ2-2; D tentatively fits TRBD1 or TRBD2 (7 bases each). Trimming pared 0 bases from V and 2 bases from J, leaving 13 bases between. Germline V gene sequence: CDR1 MGHDK, CDR2 SYGVNS. The CDR3 extends over 17 amino acids. The CDR3 protein is CASSEYGRGGNTGELFF. The CDR3 DNA is TGTGCCAGCAGTGAATATGGCAGGGGGGGTAACACCGGGGAGCTGTTTTTT.